This T cell receptor (beta chain) appears in the sequencing data of a study of CD8 T cells in ankylosing spondylitis. This CDR3 region has 14 residues. The V gene's germline CDR1 is SGHRS and CDR2 YFSETQ. J lost 2 bases, V lost 4 bases, and 3 bases had no gene match. This clonotype was observed at least ten times. TCRdb re-analysed the 5' RACE reads in MiXCR, keeping a single row per CDR3 protein. This table has under 300,000 distinct CDR3 sequences, approximately 9% appearing once. The chain uses TRBV5-1 and TRBJ1-1; 9 bases map to TRBD1. This receptor was obtained from a male donor with ankylosing spondylitis or in good health (not recorded which). The specimen was blood, either unsorted or a sorted T cell fraction (not recorded which). The CDR3 sequence is CASSPGQGNTEAFF. In nucleotides, the CDR3 is TGCGCCAGCAGCCCGGGACAGGGTAACACTGAAGCTTTCTTT. Together with reference TRBV5-1 and TRBJ1-1, the CDR3 gives the full variable domain: KAGVTQTPRYLIKTRGQQVTLSCSPISGHRSVSWYQQTPGQGLQFLFEYFSETQRNKGNFPGRFSGRQFSNSRSEMNVSTLELGDSALYLCASSPGQGNTEAFFGQGTRLTVV.